This record concerns one T cell receptor (beta chain) sequence. This sample is drawn from a study of blood T cell repertoires in COVID-19. Trimming removed 4 bases from V and 3 bases from J, with 9 bases in between. Germline V gene sequence: CDR1 MGHRA, CDR2 YSYEKL. The CDR3 is 13 amino acids. Authors' analysis steps: Cell counts per sample came from amplifying reference gene primers. Libraries were prepared by immunoSEQ multiplex PCR; TCRdb keeps only in-frame clonotypes and omits some of them. V, J and clone size reflect that table, while D and trimming were determined from the DNA. The table lists approximately 310,000 clones, around 84% of them singletons, with 1.5% to 2% in the top ten. All enrollees were roughly 18 to 90 years old and from fewer than 30 US areas. The study recruited exposed participants who had met a COVID-19 case within 2 weeks before entry.

The chain carries TRBV4-1 and TRBJ1-1, with D tentatively TRBD1 (6 bases). The sequence came from a woman in her twenties or thirties who had been exposed to COVID-19. Sequences were obtained from PBMCs or T cells enriched from blood (not recorded which). The CDR3 spells CASSRDRYTEAFF. DNA of the CDR3: TGCGCCAGCAGCCGAGACAGGTACACTGAAGCTTTCTTT.